This TCR beta chain came from a study of T cells in Graves' hyperthyroidism and ophthalmopathy. The overall study: Before any treatment, at initial diagnosis, peripheral blood was collected. Study-wide results and caveats: Within blood appeared most thyroid clonotypes that had expanded above 0.001.

Graves' hyperthyroidism was deemed stable given no ophthalmopathy progression within 18 months. Hyperthyroidism patients were newly diagnosed, had disease duration under 2 months, and were aged 18 to 65 years. The V gene lost 7 bases and the J gene lost 3 bases, with 13 bases spanning the gap. The CDR3 length is 14 residues. CDR1 MNHEY and CDR2 SVGEGT come from the germline V gene. This clonotype was picked up a small number of times. Antigen specificity is unknown. TCR beta CDR3 regions were amplified from RNA. A first-round RT-PCR of the TCR CDR3 used the HTBI primer set. TCRdb re-called the multiplex PCR reads with MiXCR, one entry per CDR3 protein. The sample has about 360,000 distinct CDR3 sequences; approximately 25% are singletons.

This sequence was found in a man aged 45-60 years with Graves' hyperthyroidism. The specimen was blood. The rearrangement uses TRBV6-2 or TRBV6-3 and TRBJ1-5; D call uncertain. CDR3 amino acids: CASISGNPNQPQHF. The CDR3 coding sequence is TGTGCCAGCATTTCGGGGAATCCCAATCAGCCCCAGCATTTT.